This T cell receptor beta chain was sequenced in a study of memory CD4+ T cells and cytomegalovirus serostatus (dated by TCRdb to 2018 to 2020). With regard to the full study: A total of about 33 healthy Belgian adults, of whom 9 were CMV seropositive and about 25 were CMV seronegative, were included in the cohort. To replicate a published TCR-based CMV serostatus classifier, the study sequenced CD4+ memory TCRbeta repertoires from a Belgian cohort whose cytomegalovirus serostatus was known.

The CDR3, from cysteine to phenylalanine, totals 13 residues. Only CDR3 DNA remains: 39 bases, in frame from the first base. From the germline V gene (reference sequence), CDR1 is MNHEY and CDR2 is SMNVEV. Ends trimmed: V by 8 bases, J by 10 bases; bases unmatched to a gene: 10. Single viable CD3+CD4+CD8-CD45RO+ cells were sorted as memory CD4+ T cells on a FACSAria II. CMV serostatus was determined using a Roche Elecsys assay that detects serum IgG against CMV pp150, pp28, p38 and p52. After the samples were thawed, total CD4+ T cells were enriched through positive selection using CD4 magnetic microbeads. The samples came from a separate study whose specific focus was interrogating the CD4+ T cell memory repertoire. Peripheral blood mononuclear cells were isolated and cryopreserved according to standard operating procedures, and serum was kept at -80 degrees C. The staining used CD3-PerCP (BW264/56), CD4-APC (RPA-T4), CD45RO-PE (UCHT1) and CD8-Pacific Orange (3B5) antibodies, and Sytox blue was used to exclude non-viable cells.

Of note for this clone: Its recognized antigen is unknown. No qualities accompany the bases; no much larger clone lies one base away.

Genomic DNA was extracted from sorted cells with the Quick-DNA Microprep Kit. TCRbeta DNA was amplified with the immunoSEQ hsTCRbeta kit following the manufacturer's protocol. TCRbeta libraries were sequenced on an Illumina MiSeq instrument. Concerning the study's data processing: Removing out-of-frame sequences left fewer than 2.5 million distinct TCRbeta sequences, an average of about 73,000 per individual. Two values were used to score each individual: the count of 164 previously reported CMV-associated TCRbeta sequences and the total count of productive distinct TCRbeta sequences. A beta-binomial model was reimplemented in Python, and scikit-learn random forests with default parameters were trained on data from the US cohort. Classifier performance on the Belgian cohort was reported as the median AUC with percentile confidence intervals calculated over 10,000 bootstrap iterations. This is the immuneACCESS table as TCRdb keeps it, with only in-frame sequences that have V and J called. A part of the clones is gone; compared with another copy, unresolved V genes explain less than half, and the rest is unexplained. V and J calls plus clone size are reproduced from that table; the DNA served to infer D and trimming. Recorded for this sample are 45,000 to 60,000 clones; around 83% of them occurred a single time. Clones ranked in the top ten supply 1.3% to 1.5% of the sample.

General conclusions and limits of the study: Unlike the original study, which covered naive and memory CD4+ and CD8+ populations, the Belgian study sequenced only CD4+CD45RO+ memory cells. For CMV serostatus prediction, a median bootstrapped AUC of roughly 0.94 was reached with the original framework, and a median bootstrapped AUC of 0.91 was reached with a US-trained random forest. A median bootstrapped AUC of around 0.94 with a 95% CI of 0.76-1.00 was achieved on the Belgian cohort by the original-framework classifier. Among the roughly 160 previously reported CMV-associated TCRbeta sequences, 67 showed up in the CD4+ memory repertoires, with each one found in between one and five individuals. The results were read as suggesting that the CMV-associated TCR signature is, for the most part, present in the CD4+ memory repertoire.

The receptor's source is an adult in good health and CMV-seropositive. Sequencing was performed on memory CD4+ T cells from blood. Here the chain combines TRBV27 and TRBJ2-1, and 8 bases in between align with TRBD1. The nucleotides read TGTGCCAGCGGGACAGGAGGGGCCACGGAGCAGTTCTTC. Translated, it gives CASGTGGATEQFF.